A single sample gave rise to the 2 T cell receptor beta chains below, sequenced in a study of CD8 T cells in Susac syndrome. An input of about 0.5 to 1 ug of RNA was subjected to reverse transcription using random hexamers. TCRdb reprocessed the immunoSEQ multiplex PCR reads with MiXCR, giving one entry per CDR3 protein. The sample has 400,000 or so distinct CDR3 sequences, 85% to 90% seen once; the top ten hold under 0.15%. The sequenced sample was CD8+ T cells from PBMCs. The receptors come from a human donor with multiple sclerosis.

This clonotype appeared a single time. V gene TRBV12-3 or TRBV12-4 combines with J gene TRBJ2-5, with 11 bases identical to TRBD2. The CDR3 sequence is 15 residues long. V lost 8 bases and J lost 4; bases outside the gene matches: 9. DNA for the CDR3: TGTGCCAGCGGGGGGGTAGCGGGAGGGCCAGAGACCCAGTACTTC. It specifies CASGGVAGGPETQYF.

The chain has TRBV13 and TRBJ2-7; 7 bases agree with TRBD2. Germline V gene lookup returns CDR1 PRHDT and CDR2 FYEKMQ (reference sequence). CDR3 length equals 15 residues. With 1 base clipped from V and 3 bases from J, the junction kept 6 bases outside the gene matches. CDR3 loop: CASSLDASGYYEQYF. For the CDR3, the DNA is TGTGCCAGCAGCTTAGACGCTAGCGGTTACTACGAGCAGTACTTC.